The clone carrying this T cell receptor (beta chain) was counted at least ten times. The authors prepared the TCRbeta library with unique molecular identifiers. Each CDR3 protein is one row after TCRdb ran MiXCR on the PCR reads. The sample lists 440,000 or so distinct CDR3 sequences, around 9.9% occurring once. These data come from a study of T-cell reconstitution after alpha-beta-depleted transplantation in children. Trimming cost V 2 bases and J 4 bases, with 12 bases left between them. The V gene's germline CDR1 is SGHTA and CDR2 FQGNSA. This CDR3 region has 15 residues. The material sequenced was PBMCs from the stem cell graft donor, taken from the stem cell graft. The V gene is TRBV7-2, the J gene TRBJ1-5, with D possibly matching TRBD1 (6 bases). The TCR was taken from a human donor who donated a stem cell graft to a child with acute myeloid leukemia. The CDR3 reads CASSLSTTGNQPQHF. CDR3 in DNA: TGTGCCAGCAGCTTATCCACGACAGGAAATCAGCCCCAGCATTTT.